This T cell receptor (beta chain) appears in the sequencing data of a study of CD4 and CD8 cells across lung adenocarcinoma regions. TCRdb recomputed calls from the PCR reads with MiXCR, one row per CDR3 protein. The table shows approximately 25,000 distinct CDR3 sequences, with over 45% occurring only once. V lost 3 bases and J 2 bases, leaving 7 bases between the germline ends. The CDR3 contains 13 residues. The germline CDR1 and CDR2 sequences are SGHVS and FQNEAQ. Material: CD8+ T cells from the center of a lung tumor. The TCR sequence derives from a male donor with lung adenocarcinoma. The CD4 and CD8 labels of this study may be unreliable. The J gene is TRBJ1-2, the V gene TRBV7-8, with D unresolved. CDR3 coding DNA: TGTGCCAGCAGCTTGGCCCAGAACTATGGCTACACCTTC. Its protein is CASSLAQNYGYTF.